This T cell receptor beta chain appears in the sequencing data of a study of OX40 agonist ivuxolimab in advanced cancers. Whole-study results and caveats: At 0.1-3.0 mg/kg, partial responders had clonal expansion among the lowest observed. The investigators did not determine what antigen specificity the expanded peripheral T cells had.

This CDR3 region has 14 residues. Germline V gives CDR1 SEHNR, CDR2 FQNEAQ (reference sequence). With 2 bases clipped from V and 8 bases from J, the junction kept 6 bases outside the gene matches. TCRdb keeps only in-frame clones here, not all; method: immunoSEQ multiplex PCR. This sample has approximately 70,000 clones, with over 75% found just once. Concerning this clone: Its specificity is not known.

The input for sequencing was CD4+ or CD8+ T cells sorted from blood, taken in a trial of the OX40 agonist ivuxolimab. The gene calls are TRBV7-9 and TRBJ2-1, with 7 bases aligning to TRBD1. The receptor was isolated from an adult with an advanced solid tumor such as melanoma, head and neck, liver or kidney cancer. The CDR3 spells CASSLRTGLDEQFF. The CDR3 coding sequence is TGTGCCAGCAGCTTAAGGACAGGTCTCGATGAGCAGTTCTTC. Filled out from reference TRBV7-9 and TRBJ2-1, the complete variable domain reads DTGVSQNPRHKITKRGQNVTFRCDPISEHNRLYWYRQTLGQGPEFLTYFQNEAQLEKSRLLSDRFSAERPKGSFSTLEIQRTEQGDSAMYLCASSLRTGLDEQFFGPGTRLTVL.